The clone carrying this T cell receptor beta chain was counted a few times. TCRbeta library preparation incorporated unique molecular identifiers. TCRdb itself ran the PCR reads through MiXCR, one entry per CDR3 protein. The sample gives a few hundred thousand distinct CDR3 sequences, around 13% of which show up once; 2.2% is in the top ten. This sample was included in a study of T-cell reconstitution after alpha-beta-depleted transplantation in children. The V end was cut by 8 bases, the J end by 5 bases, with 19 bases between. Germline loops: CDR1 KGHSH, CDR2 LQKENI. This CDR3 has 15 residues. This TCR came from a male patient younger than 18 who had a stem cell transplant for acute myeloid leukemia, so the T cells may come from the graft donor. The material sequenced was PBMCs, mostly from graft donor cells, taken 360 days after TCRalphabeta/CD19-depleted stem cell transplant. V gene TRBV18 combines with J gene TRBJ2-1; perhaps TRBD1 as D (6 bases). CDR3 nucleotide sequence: TGTGCCAGCACCGGAAAGGGGGATGAAAACAATGAGCAGTTCTTC. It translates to CASTGKGDENNEQFF.